Presented here are 26 T cell receptor beta chains from one specimen sequenced in a study of STAT5B mutations in CD4+ large granular lymphocyte leukemia. TCRdb's table, derived via immunoSEQ multiplex PCR, lists solely in-frame clones and lacks some. The sample has 25,000 to 35,000 clones; approximately 76% are singletons. Specimen: CD4+ T cells from blood buffy coats. The receptor source for this set is a human donor in good health.

The chain couples TRBV6-6 to TRBJ1-1; 10 bases agree with TRBD1. Unmatched junction bases numbered 7, after V lost 4 bases and J lost 2 bases. Germline V gene sequence: CDR1 MNHNY, CDR2 SVGAGI (reference sequence). CDR3 length: 16 amino acids. The DNA of the CDR3 is TGTGCCAGCAGTTCCGACAGGGGGCGCGTTAACACTGAAGCTTTCTTT. As protein: CASSSDRGRVNTEAFF.

This clone came up a few times. This chain uses TRBV2 with TRBJ2-1; 8 nucleotides line up with TRBD2. This CDR3 contains 17 residues. Losses at the gene ends were 4 bases for V and 0 bases for J; bases not matched to a gene: 8. From germline, CDR1 is SNHLY and CDR2 FYNNEI. Written as DNA, the CDR3 is TGTGCCAGCAGTGGGATAAGTCGGGGGGGCTCCTACAATGAGCAGTTCTTC. This gives the protein CASSGISRGGSYNEQFF.

The chain has TRBV7-3 and TRBJ1-1, with 7 bases matching TRBD1. Germline trimming cut 5 bases from V and 7 bases from J; bases unmatched to any gene: 4. The CDR3 totals 12 residues. Per germline, CDR1 SGHTA and CDR2 FQGTGA. DNA for the CDR3: TGTGCCAGCAGCAAAGGGGGCGGTGAAGCTTTCTTT. This gives the protein CASSKGGGEAFF.

The chain employs TRBV25-1 and TRBJ2-1; D tentatively reads TRBD1 or TRBD2 (5 bases each). Trimming took 6 bases from V and 8 from J, leaving 14 bases between them. The germline gives CDR1 MGHDK, CDR2 SYGVNS. This CDR3 region has 13 residues. The CDR3 coding sequence is TGTGCCAGCAGGGGGGAACTGAAGGATGAGCAGTTCTTC. Protein: CASRGELKDEQFF.

This sequence joins TRBV5-1 and TRBJ2-7; 14 bases align to TRBD2. V lost 3 bases and J lost 3; bases outside the gene matches: 5. This CDR3 has 16 amino acids. Germline V gene sequence: CDR1 SGHRS, CDR2 YFSETQ. The CDR3 spells CASSYQTSGGGYEQYF. For the CDR3, the DNA is TGCGCCAGCAGCTACCAGACTAGCGGGGGGGGCTACGAGCAGTACTTC.

The gene calls are TRBV18 and TRBJ1-2; a possible D gene is TRBD1 (6 bases). Germline assignment: CDR1 KGHSH and CDR2 LQKENI. The CDR3 has 13 residues. V lost 3 bases to trimming and J lost 6 bases, with 11 bases between them. CDR3 amino acids: CASSPTSGDGYTF. CDR3 DNA: TGTGCCAGCTCACCCACCTCAGGGGATGGCTACACCTTC.

The chain carries TRBV6-5 and TRBJ1-3; no reliable D call. The V gene lost 2 bases and the J gene lost 2 bases, with 7 bases spanning the gap. Germline CDR1 reads MNHEY; CDR2 reads SVGAGI. The CDR3 extends over 14 amino acids. The DNA of the CDR3 is TGTGCCAGCAGTTACAACGGGCCTGGAAACACCATATATTTT. It codes for CASSYNGPGNTIYF.

The chain uses TRBV2 and TRBJ2-5; D is possibly TRBD2 (5 bases). From germline, CDR1 is SNHLY and CDR2 FYNNEI. Trimming stripped 5 bases from V and 1 base from J, with 8 bases between. The CDR3 spans 13 residues. In DNA, the CDR3 is TGTGCCAGCAGTCGGGGTACCCAAGAGACCCAGTACTTC. Translating gives CASSRGTQETQYF.

The chain combines TRBV5-8 with TRBJ1-2, with TRBD1 matching over 7 bases. The CDR3 covers 14 residues. Per germline, CDR1 SGHTS and CDR2 YDEGEE. V was pared by 4 bases and J by 2 bases, with 5 bases of the junction left unmatched. This CDR3 reads CASSPRTGNYGYTF. The CDR3, as DNA: TGTGCCAGCAGCCCTCGGACAGGAAACTATGGCTACACCTTC.

The chain couples TRBV15 to TRBJ2-5, with D perhaps matching TRBD2 (5 bases). Germline values: CDR1 LNHNV, CDR2 YYDKDF (reference sequence). V lost 1 base and J 2 bases, leaving 11 bases between the germline ends. There are 15 residues in the CDR3. The CDR3 reads CATSRAPGWQETQYF. DNA of the CDR3: TGTGCCACCAGCAGAGCCCCGGGGTGGCAAGAGACCCAGTACTTC.

This chain joins TRBV10-3 and TRBJ1-4, with D unresolved. V was shortened by 4 bases and J by 4 bases, with 7 bases between the two germline ends. CDR3 size: 13 residues. Germline V gene data show CDR1 as ENHRY and CDR2 as SYGVKD. The CDR3 nucleotides read TGTGCCATCAGTGGTTTACTTAATGAAAAACTGTTTTTT. It codes for CAISGLLNEKLFF.

The chain uses TRBV5-1 and TRBJ2-5, with D unclear. V shed 1 base and J shed 4 bases, with 11 bases lying between them. Germline loops: CDR1 SGHRS, CDR2 YFSETQ. The CDR3 totals 14 residues. The CDR3 DNA sequence: TGCGCCAGCAGCTTGCAGGACCCCCGAGAGACCCAGTACTTC. It encodes CASSLQDPRETQYF. Using reference TRBV5-1 and TRBJ2-5 for the parts outside the CDR3, the full variable domain is KAGVTQTPRYLIKTRGQQVTLSCSPISGHRSVSWYQQTPGQGLQFLFEYFSETQRNKGNFPGRFSGRQFSNSRSEMNVSTLELGDSALYLCASSLQDPRETQYFGPGTRLLVL.

This clone appeared a few times. Other nucleotide sequences from this sample produce the same CDR3. The chain couples TRBV29-1 to TRBJ1-4, with D possibly TRBD1 on 5 matching bases. V was shortened by 4 bases and J by 6 bases, with 12 bases between the two germline ends. In germline, CDR1 is SQVTM, CDR2 ANQGSEA. This CDR3 has 13 amino acids. The CDR3 nucleotides are TGCAGCGTTGTGGGGCAGGGAGATGAAAAACTGTTTTTT. Protein sequence: CSVVGQGDEKLFF.

The rearrangement links TRBV14 to TRBJ2-7, with 10 bases matching TRBD1. This CDR3 has 16 residues. The trim removed 4 bases at V and 6 bases at J, leaving 12 bases unmatched. Germline lookup yields CDR1 SGHDN and CDR2 FVKESK. The CDR3 loop reads CASSPLPGQGMGEQYF. CDR3 DNA: TGTGCCAGCAGCCCCCTTCCGGGACAGGGGATGGGCGAGCAGTACTTC.

The V call is TRBV4-1, the J call TRBJ2-5, with no clear D. The CDR3 extends over 15 amino acids. V lost 4 bases and J 5 bases, leaving 17 bases between the germline ends. Germline V gene data show CDR1 as MGHRA and CDR2 as YSYEKL. For the CDR3, the DNA is TGCGCCAGCAGCCCCCTAGAGAGAGCACCCGAGACCCAGTACTTC. The encoded protein is CASSPLERAPETQYF.

This chain uses TRBV11-1 with TRBJ2-3; possible D gene TRBD2, 6 bases. This CDR3 contains 14 residues. Between the trimmed V and J ends, which lost 4 bases and 5 bases, there was a span of 13 bases. Germline V gene lookup returns CDR1 SGHAT and CDR2 FQDESV (reference sequence). The CDR3 sequence: CASSSRGEIDTQYF. The CDR3 nucleotides are TGTGCCAGCAGCTCACGCGGGGAGATAGATACGCAGTATTTT. Based on the CDR3 plus reference TRBV11-1 and TRBJ2-3, the full variable domain is EAEVAQSPRYKITEKSQAVAFWCDPISGHATLYWYRQILGQGPELLVQFQDESVVDDSQLPKDRFSAERLKGVDSTLKIQPAELGDSAMYLCASSSRGEIDTQYFGPGTRLTVL.

This sequence joins TRBV10-3 and TRBJ2-1; D may be TRBD1 or TRBD2 (5 bases each). Trimming shortened V by 3 bases and J by 0 bases, and 12 bases separated the two germline ends. The CDR3 is made up of 16 amino acids. The germline gives CDR1 ENHRY, CDR2 SYGVKD. CDR3 nucleotide sequence: TGTGCCATCAGTGACTCGGGGCGGAGCTCCTACAATGAGCAGTTCTTC. Its translation is CAISDSGRSSYNEQFF.

The chain uses TRBV19 and TRBJ1-6, with TRBD1 matching over 7 bases. The CDR3 is made up of 16 amino acids. V gave up 8 bases and J gave up 6 bases; unmatched junction bases: 13. Germline CDR1 is LNHDA and CDR2 is SQIVND (reference sequence). This chain's CDR3 is CASSIGGYRGNSPLHF. DNA for the CDR3: TGTGCCAGTTCAATAGGGGGATACAGGGGTAATTCACCCCTCCACTTT.

In this sample, this clone turned up a few times. The rearrangement uses TRBV28 and TRBJ2-2; the D is unclear. The CDR3 sequence is 12 residues long. The V gene lost 8 bases and the J gene lost 3 bases, with 7 bases spanning the gap. Looked up from germline, CDR1 is MDHEN and CDR2 is SYDVKM. The CDR3 DNA is TGTGCCAGCCTCCGTTACACCGGGGAGCTGTTTTTT. Translation gives CASLRYTGELFF. Looking up the rest from reference TRBV28 and TRBJ2-2 gives the full variable domain: DVKVTQSSRYLVKRTGEKVFLECVQDMDHENMFWYRQDPGLGLRLIYFSYDVKMKEKGDIPEGYSVSREKKERFSLILESASTNQTSMYLCASLRYTGELFFGEGSRLTVL.

V and J are TRBV10-3 and TRBJ1-5, with a tentative D call TRBD1 (6 bases). V was cut by 8 bases and J by 2 bases, with 16 bases left in between. The CDR3 runs 15 residues. The V gene's germline CDR1 is ENHRY and CDR2 SYGVKD. CDR3 sequence: CAISEGGGGNQPQHF. CDR3 coding DNA: TGTGCCATCTCCGAGGGGGGGGGCGGCAATCAGCCCCAGCATTTT.

The rearrangement links TRBV7-6 to TRBJ2-5; tentatively, D is TRBD2 (6 bases). Germline lookup yields CDR1 SGHVS and CDR2 FNYEAQ. V lost 5 bases and J 1 base, leaving 8 bases between the germline ends. CDR3 length: 13 residues. The CDR3 DNA reads TGTGCCAGCAGCGGACTACCCCAAGAGACCCAGTACTTC. This codes for CASSGLPQETQYF.

The CDR3 sequence: CASSILASGSLNNEQFF. CDR3 DNA sequence: TGTGCCAGTAGTATCTTGGCTAGCGGGAGTCTCAACAATGAGCAGTTCTTC. The chain links TRBV19 to TRBJ2-1, with 10 positions matching TRBD2. This CDR3 spans 17 amino acids. V shed 3 bases, J shed 5 bases, and the junction held 10 bases outside the gene matches. From germline, CDR1 is LNHDA and CDR2 SQIVND (reference sequence).

The chain couples TRBV28 to TRBJ2-5, with 9 bases that match TRBD1. With V trimmed by 6 bases and J by 5 bases, 7 bases remained unmatched. The CDR3 runs to 14 residues. The V gene's germline CDR1 is MDHEN and CDR2 SYDVKM. The DNA of the CDR3 is TGTGCCAGCAGGAATACAGGGGGCGTTGAGACCCAGTACTTC. It codes for CASRNTGGVETQYF.

This chain joins TRBV30 and TRBJ1-6; TRBD1 is a possible D gene (6 bases). Trimming stripped 2 bases from V and 9 bases from J, with 14 bases between. This CDR3 contains 14 residues. CDR1 GTSNPN and CDR2 SVGIG come from the germline V gene (reference sequence). CDR3 coding DNA: TGTGCCTGGAGTCTGGGACAAAGTGTTTCACCCCTCCACTTT. Its protein product is CAWSLGQSVSPLHF.

This rearrangement joins TRBV19 to TRBJ1-2; no clear D. V lost 1 base and J 8 bases, leaving 8 bases between the germline ends. The CDR3 is 12 amino acids. CDR1 is LNHDA, CDR2 SQIVND, per germline (reference sequence). The CDR3 DNA sequence: TGTGCCAGTAGTATAGGCCTTACGGGCTACACCTTC. Translating it yields CASSIGLTGYTF.

This clone was seen a few times. The CDR3 DNA is TGTGCCTGGAGTCCGAGACAGGGACTCTCCTATAATTCACCCCTCCACTTT. Protein: CAWSPRQGLSYNSPLHF. The chain is built from TRBV30 and TRBJ1-6, with 7 bases identical to TRBD1. CDR1 is GTSNPN and CDR2 is SVGIG in the germline V gene (reference sequence). CDR3 size: 17 residues. V lost 2 bases, J lost 0 bases, and 7 bases stayed unmatched.